These T cell receptor beta chains were read from a single sample in a study of technical replicates of blood from several donors. The assay was immunoSEQ multiplex PCR, and TCRdb's table has in-frame clones only and misses some. The sample carries about 85,000 clones, around 94% recorded once. The sequenced sample consisted of T cells isolated from PBMCs. The source is a human donor in good health. Both conserved end residues are part of each CDR3. The order of the fields is clone size, J gene, V gene, D gene, CDR3 DNA, CDR3 protein. D genes are given only for firm matches. Clone size is stated in some rows and not others, as once, few, many or a class when expanded.

>.|TRBJ2-5|TRBV6-1|.
TGTGCCAGCACACTAGGACAGAACTTCCAAGAGACCCAGTACTTC
CASTLGQNFQETQYF
>.|TRBJ2-7|TRBV27|TRBD1
TGTGCCAGCAGGACCGGGACAGGGGGCGGCGAGCAGTACTTC
CASRTGTGGGEQYF
>.|TRBJ1-6|TRBV2|TRBD1
TGTGCCAGCAGTGAATACGAGGGGGCGCGTTATAATTCACCCCTCCACTTT
CASSEYEGARYNSPLHF
>.|TRBJ2-7|TRBV27|.
TGTGCCAGCAGTCCCGGGACAAACTTCTACGAGCAGTACTTC
CASSPGTNFYEQYF
>.|TRBJ1-1|TRBV6-1|.
TGTGCCAGCAGTGACACAGGGTACACTGAAGCTTTCTTT
CASSDTGYTEAFF
>.|TRBJ2-3|TRBV7-7|.
TGTGCTAGCCGCGTCAGCCCGGGACACCTCACAGATACGCAGTATTTT
CASRVSPGHLTDTQYF
>.|TRBJ2-7|TRBV6-6|.
TGTGCCAGCAGTTACTCCCAACAGGGAGCAGTGGACTTC
CASSYSQQGAVDF
>.|TRBJ1-1|TRBV13|.
TGTGCCAGCAGCTTAGGCGTTGACAGTCAGATGGAAGCTTTCTTT
CASSLGVDSQMEAFF
>.|TRBJ2-7|TRBV6-6|.
TGTGCCAGCAGTTACGCGACTAGGGGCCCCTCCTACGAGCAGTACTTC
CASSYATRGPSYEQYF
>.|TRBJ2-7|TRBV6-4|TRBD2
TGTGCCAGCAGTGACTCCTTTCGGCTAGCGGGAGTGGCGTCCTACGAGCAGTACTTC
CASSDSFRLAGVASYEQYF
>.|TRBJ2-3|TRBV27|TRBD1
TGTGCCAGCAGTTTGGGACAGGTGTACACGCAGTATTTT
CASSLGQVYTQYF
>.|TRBJ1-1|TRBV6-5|TRBD1
TGTGCCAGCTCAGGAGGGGACAGCGGGGGTCTAAAAGCTTTCTTT
CASSGGDSGGLKAFF
>.|TRBJ1-2|TRBV9|.
TGTGCCAGCAGCGGCTCGATGAGGTCCCTTCCCTATGGCTACACCTTC
CASSGSMRSLPYGYTF
>once|TRBJ2-3|TRBV2|TRBD2
TGTGCCAGCAGTGAAGGCGGGAGGACCACAGATACGCAGTATTTT
CASSEGGRTTDTQYF
>.|TRBJ2-5|TRBV10-3|.
TGTGCCACTACCCAGGGGTTTCAAGAGACCCAGTACTTC
CATTQGFQETQYF
>once|TRBJ1-5|TRBV7-8|TRBD1
TGTGCCAGCAGCACAAAGGGACAGCTCAATCAGCCCCAGCATTTT
CASSTKGQLNQPQHF
>.|TRBJ2-7|TRBV7-8|TRBD2
TGTGCCAGCAGCCCGTGGACTAGCGGGTTAAAGATAACCCACGAGCAGTACTTC
CASSPWTSGLKITHEQYF
>.|TRBJ2-1|TRBV19|.
TGTGCCAGCCAGGGGAATGAGCAGTTCTTC
CASQGNEQFF
>.|TRBJ1-3|TRBV29-1|TRBD1
TGCAGCGTTAAACCGACAGGGTCTGGAAACACCATATATTTT
CSVKPTGSGNTIYF
>.|TRBJ1-2|TRBV4-2|.
TGTGCCAGCAGCCAAAATTACGAGTCGAGTGATGGCTACACCTTC
CASSQNYESSDGYTF
>.|TRBJ2-5|TRBV4-2|TRBD1
TGTGCCAGCAGCCAAGAGGGACAGGGATTCGAGACCCAGTACTTC
CASSQEGQGFETQYF
>.|TRBJ2-3|TRBV19|TRBD1
TGTGCCAGTAGTATGCAGACAGGGGGCACAGATACGCAGTATTTT
CASSMQTGGTDTQYF
>.|TRBJ2-2|TRBV30|.
TGTGCCTGGGCGGGGACGATCAACACCGGGGAGCTGTTTTTT
CAWAGTINTGELFF
>once|TRBJ1-4|TRBV5-1|.
TGCGCCAGCAGCTTGGTAGGGGAATACTCAACTAATGAAAAACTGTTTTTT
CASSLVGEYSTNEKLFF
>.|TRBJ1-1|TRBV19|.
TGTGCCACTACTGGTACCTTATTCACTGAAGCTTTCTTT
CATTGTLFTEAFF